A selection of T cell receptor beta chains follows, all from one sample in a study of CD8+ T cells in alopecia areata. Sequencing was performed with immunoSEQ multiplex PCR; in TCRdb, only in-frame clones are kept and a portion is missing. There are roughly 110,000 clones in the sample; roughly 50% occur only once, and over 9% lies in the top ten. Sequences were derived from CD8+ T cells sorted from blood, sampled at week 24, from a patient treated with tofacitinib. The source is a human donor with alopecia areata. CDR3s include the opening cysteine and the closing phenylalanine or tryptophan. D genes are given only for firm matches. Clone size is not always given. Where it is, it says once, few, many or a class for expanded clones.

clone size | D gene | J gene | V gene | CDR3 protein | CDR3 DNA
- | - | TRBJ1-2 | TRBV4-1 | CASSQATANYGYTF | TGCGCCAGCAGCCAAGCAACAGCTAACTATGGCTACACCTTC
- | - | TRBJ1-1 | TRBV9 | CASSVDGANTEAFF | TGTGCCAGCAGCGTAGACGGGGCTAACACTGAAGCTTTCTTT
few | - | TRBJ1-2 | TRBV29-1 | CSVGGQPGNTF | TGCAGCGTTGGGGGACAACCTGGAAACACCTTC
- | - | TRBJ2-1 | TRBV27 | CASSFGGAYNEQFF | TGTGCCAGCAGTTTTGGGGGCGCCTACAATGAGCAGTTCTTC
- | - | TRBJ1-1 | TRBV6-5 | CASSSDNSNTEAFF | TGTGCCAGCAGTTCGGACAATTCGAACACTGAAGCTTTCTTT
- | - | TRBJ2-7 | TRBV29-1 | CSVWDLYSYEQYF | TGCAGCGTCTGGGACTTATATTCTTACGAGCAGTACTTC
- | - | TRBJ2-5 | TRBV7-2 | CASSVTIAQETQYF | TGTGCCAGCAGCGTTACCATAGCTCAAGAGACCCAGTACTTC
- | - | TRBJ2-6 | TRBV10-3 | CASSGHSGANVLTF | TGTGCCAGCAGTGGACACTCTGGGGCCAACGTCCTGACTTTC
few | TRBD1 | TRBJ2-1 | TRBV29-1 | CSVEGRGQVNNEQFF | TGCAGCGTTGAGGGAAGGGGGCAGGTAAACAATGAGCAGTTCTTC
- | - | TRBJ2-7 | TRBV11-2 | CASSPGGVYEQYF | TGTGCCAGCAGCCCAGGAGGTGTCTACGAGCAGTACTTC
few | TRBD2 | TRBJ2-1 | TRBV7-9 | CASSLVAGGSYNEQFF | TGTGCCAGCAGCTTAGTAGCGGGGGGGTCCTACAATGAGCAGTTCTTC
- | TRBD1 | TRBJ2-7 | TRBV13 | CASSPGDRQPYEQYF | TGTGCCAGCAGTCCTGGGGACAGGCAACCCTACGAGCAGTACTTC
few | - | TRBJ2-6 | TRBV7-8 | CATLRVSGANVLTF | TGTGCCACTCTTCGGGTCTCTGGGGCCAACGTCCTGACTTTC
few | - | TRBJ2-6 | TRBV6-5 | CASWGSGANVLTF | TGTGCCAGCTGGGGGTCTGGGGCCAACGTCCTGACTTTC
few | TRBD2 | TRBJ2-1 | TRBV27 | CASTQLAGGEGEQFF | TGTGCCAGCACCCAGCTAGCGGGGGGGGAAGGTGAGCAGTTCTTC
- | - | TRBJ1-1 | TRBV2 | CASMEGGYTEAFF | TGTGCCAGCATGGAGGGGGGGTACACTGAAGCTTTCTTT
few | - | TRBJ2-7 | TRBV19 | CASSTPHQGEIYEQYF | TGTGCCAGTAGTACCCCCCACCAAGGGGAGATCTACGAGCAGTACTTC
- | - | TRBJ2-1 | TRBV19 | CASSIRGDNEQFF | TGTGCCAGTAGTATAAGGGGGGACAATGAGCAGTTCTTC
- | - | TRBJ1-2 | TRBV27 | CASSLRGGTNYGYTF | TGTGCCAGCAGTTTAAGGGGGGGTACTAACTATGGCTACACCTTC
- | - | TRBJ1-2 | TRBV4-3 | CASSGQRDGYTF | TGCGCCAGCAGCGGACAGAGAGATGGCTACACCTTC
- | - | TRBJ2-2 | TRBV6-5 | CASSYSAGTGELFF | TGTGCCAGCAGTTACTCCGCGGGCACCGGGGAGCTGTTTTTT
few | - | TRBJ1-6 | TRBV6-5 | CASSYLGANSPLHF | TGTGCCAGCAGTTACTTGGGGGCGAATTCACCCCTCCACTTT
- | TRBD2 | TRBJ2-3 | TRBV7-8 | CASSWRLAGTSDTQYF | TGTGCCAGCAGCTGGCGACTAGCGGGTACGTCAGATACGCAGTATTTT
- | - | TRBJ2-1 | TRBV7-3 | CASSLIHTLNEQFF | TGTGCCAGCAGCTTAATCCACACTCTAAATGAGCAGTTCTTC
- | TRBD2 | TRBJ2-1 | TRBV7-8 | CASSTGLAGVPLRSYNEQFF | TGTGCCAGCAGCACAGGACTAGCGGGAGTCCCGCTGCGCTCCTACAATGAGCAGTTCTTC
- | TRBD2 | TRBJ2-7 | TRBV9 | CASSFSPGLVSEEQYF | TGTGCCAGCAGCTTTTCGCCGGGACTAGTCTCGGAGGAGCAGTACTTC
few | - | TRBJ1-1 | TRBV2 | CASSVLQGPAEAFF | TGTGCCAGCAGTGTTCTACAGGGTCCGGCTGAAGCTTTCTTT
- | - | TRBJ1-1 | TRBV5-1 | CASSFSQPGTEAFF | TGCGCCAGCAGCTTTTCGCAGCCAGGTACTGAAGCTTTCTTT
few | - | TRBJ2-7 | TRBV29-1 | CSVVPGNSYEQYF | TGCAGCGTTGTCCCGGGAAATTCCTACGAGCAGTACTTC
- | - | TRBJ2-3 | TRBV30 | CAWSVNGFTDTQYF | TGTGCCTGGAGTGTAAATGGCTTCACAGATACGCAGTATTTT
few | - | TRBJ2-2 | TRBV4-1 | CASSQGEVPGELFF | TGCGCCAGCAGCCAAGGGGAGGTCCCCGGGGAGCTGTTTTTT
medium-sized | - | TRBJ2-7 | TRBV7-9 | CASSPSSYEQYF | TGTGCCAGCAGCCCTAGCTCCTACGAGCAGTACTTC
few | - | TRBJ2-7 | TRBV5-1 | CASSLMTADNEQYF | TGCGCCAGCAGCTTGATGACAGCGGACAACGAGCAGTACTTC
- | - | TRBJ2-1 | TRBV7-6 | CASGDRPYNEQFF | TGTGCCAGCGGAGACAGGCCCTACAATGAGCAGTTCTTC
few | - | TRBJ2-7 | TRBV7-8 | CAGSSGQAYEQYF | TGTGCCGGCAGCTCTGGGCAAGCCTACGAGCAGTACTTC
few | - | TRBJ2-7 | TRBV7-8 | CASSQGQGGAYEQYF | TGTGCCAGCAGCCAGGGCCAGGGGGGGGCCTACGAGCAGTACTTC
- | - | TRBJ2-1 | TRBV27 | CASRIGVNEQFF | TGTGCCAGCAGGATCGGTGTAAATGAGCAGTTCTTC
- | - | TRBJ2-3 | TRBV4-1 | CASSQGPAITDTQYF | TGCGCCAGCAGCCAAGGCCCAGCGATCACAGATACGCAGTATTTT
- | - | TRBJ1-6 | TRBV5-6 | CASSPGGSPLHF | TGTGCCAGCAGCCCGGGGGGCTCACCCCTCCACTTT
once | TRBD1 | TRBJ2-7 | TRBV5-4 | CASSLGTGNYEQYF | TGTGCCAGCAGCTTGGGGACAGGGAACTACGAGCAGTACTTC
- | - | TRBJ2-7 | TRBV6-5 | CASRPGSSYEQYF | TGTGCCAGCAGGCCGGGGAGCTCCTACGAGCAGTACTTC
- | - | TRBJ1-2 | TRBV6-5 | CASSKGHGYTF | TGTGCCAGCAGTAAAGGCCATGGCTACACCTTC
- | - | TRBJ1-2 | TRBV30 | CAWSVDVTGLNYGYTF | TGTGCCTGGAGTGTAGACGTAACAGGGCTTAACTATGGCTACACCTTC
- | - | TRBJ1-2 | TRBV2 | CASSYGAVYGYTF | TGTGCCAGCAGTTACGGGGCAGTCTATGGCTACACCTTC